Following are 19 T cell receptor beta chains from one sample sequenced in a study of molecular identifiers for immune sequencing clone quantification (dated by TCRdb to the late 2010s). Receptor libraries were prepared by PCR. Sequencing was performed on an Illumina HiSeq 4000. In-frame beta chains were kept once TCRdb had trimmed the public reads at Q25 with fastp and called clones with MiXCR. Every distinct CDR3 protein forms one entry, paired with its most common genes and DNA. Recorded for this sample are roughly 93,000 distinct CDR3 sequences; roughly 19% of them occurred a single time. Roughly 0.85% of the sample is in the top ten clones. Sequenced sample: naive CD8+ T cells from blood, with Jurkat cell RNA spiked in. The sample's cell subset or site label is to be understood as: FACS-sorted CD8+CD4-CCR7+CD45RA+ naive T cells. Source of these receptors: a human donor in good health. Some libraries in this study had Jurkat cell RNA spiked in.

In its sample, this clonotype was seen many times. V is TRBV2 and J is TRBJ2-1, with TRBD1 identical over 9 bases. This CDR3 has 16 amino acids. V was pared by 6 bases and J by 5 bases, with 11 bases of the junction left unmatched. Germline CDR1 and CDR2: SNHLY and FYNNEI. In DNA form, the CDR3 reads TGTGCCAGCAGGCTATCCCGGGACAGGGTCCACAATGAGCAGTTCTTC. As protein: CASRLSRDRVHNEQFF.

This chain links TRBV19 with TRBJ1-2; D is uncertain. V lost 3 bases to trimming and J lost 6 bases, with 8 bases between them. The CDR3 spans 12 residues. Germline values: CDR1 LNHDA, CDR2 SQIVND (reference sequence). CDR3 protein: CASSIGRHGYTF. The CDR3 coding sequence is TGTGCCAGTAGTATTGGACGTCATGGCTACACCTTC.

On this clonotype: A much larger clone lies a single base off, so this may be a read error. V is TRBV20-1 and J is TRBJ2-5, with 7 bases matching TRBD1. In germline, CDR1 is DFQATT, CDR2 SNEGSKA (reference sequence). The CDR3 runs 15 residues. V gave up 0 bases and J gave up 4 bases; unmatched junction bases: 8. Here the CDR3 DNA reads TGCAGTGCTAGAGACACCGGACAGGCCTTAGAGACCCAGTACTTC. Its protein product is CSARDTGQALETQYF.

This clonotype was counted at least ten times. This chain links TRBV4-1 with TRBJ2-7; TRBD1 matches 8 bases. The trim removed 0 bases at V and 4 bases at J, leaving 8 bases unmatched. Germline V CDR1 and CDR2: MGHRA, YSYEKL. This CDR3 has 16 amino acids. As DNA, the CDR3 is TGCGCCAGCAGCCAAGATCTAGGACAGGGAGAGTACGAGCAGTACTTC. The encoded protein is CASSQDLGQGEYEQYF.

This sequence joins TRBV14 and TRBJ2-1; a possible D gene is TRBD2 (5 bases). Per the germline V gene, CDR1 is SGHDN and CDR2 is FVKESK. Trimming took 1 base from V and 8 from J, leaving 9 bases between them. The CDR3 is 13 amino acids. The CDR3 loop reads CASSQVPGDEQFF. The CDR3 bases are TGTGCCAGCAGCCAAGTCCCCGGGGATGAGCAGTTCTTC.

This clonotype was observed at least ten times. This sequence joins TRBV9 and TRBJ1-1; TRBD1 is a possible D gene (5 bases). From germline, CDR1 is SGDLS and CDR2 YYNGEE. Trimming pared 0 bases from V and 3 bases from J, leaving 15 bases between. This CDR3 is 16 amino acids long. The CDR3 DNA reads as TGTGCCAGCAGCGTAGGGGGGGATTTTGTGTACACTGAAGCTTTCTTT. It translates to CASSVGGDFVYTEAFF.

This clonotype was picked up many times. Compared with germline, one end of the junction differs, possibly owing to a read error. The genes are TRBV11-2 and TRBJ2-3; D remains ambiguous. Germline CDR1 is SGHAT and CDR2 is FQNNGV. This CDR3 contains 13 residues. The CDR3 DNA is TGTGCCAGCAGATTAGCCAGGACAGATACGCAGTATTTT. This encodes CASRLARTDTQYF.

This sequence joins TRBV19 and TRBJ2-7, with 14 bases fitting TRBD2. Germline values: CDR1 LNHDA, CDR2 SQIVND (reference sequence). The CDR3 has 15 residues. V lost 5 bases and J lost 6; bases outside the gene matches: 6. The CDR3 spells CASSWTSGRPGEQYF. The CDR3 DNA reads TGTGCCAGTAGTTGGACTAGCGGGAGGCCTGGCGAGCAGTACTTC. Full variable domain (missing parts from reference TRBV19 and TRBJ2-7): DGGITQSPKYLFRKEGQNVTLSCEQNLNHDAMYWYRQDPGQGLRLIYYSQIVNDFQKGDIAEGYSVSREKKESFPLTVTSAQKNPTAFYLCASSWTSGRPGEQYFGPGTRLTVT.

This clonotype was counted many times. The V and J genes are TRBV5-1 and TRBJ2-3; TRBD2 aligns across 13 bases. CDR1 and CDR2 from the germline V gene are SGHRS and YFSETQ. With 4 bases clipped from V and 2 bases from J, the junction kept 10 bases outside the gene matches. The CDR3 runs 18 residues. CDR3: CASSPLPGLAGFTDTQYF. CDR3 in DNA: TGCGCCAGCAGCCCCTTACCGGGACTAGCGGGGTTCACAGATACGCAGTATTTT.

This clonotype was counted at least ten times. This chain joins TRBV11-3 and TRBJ2-7, with D perhaps given as TRBD1 or TRBD2 (5 bases each). V lost 4 bases, J lost 0 bases, and 19 bases lay in between. Germline-derived CDR1 and CDR2 are SGHNT and YENEEA. The CDR3 runs to 17 residues. The CDR3 spells CASSSEVGDASSYEQYF. In nucleotides, the CDR3 is TGTGCCAGCAGCTCAGAGGTCGGGGACGCCAGCTCCTACGAGCAGTACTTC.

This clonotype was counted many times. The chain employs TRBV2 and TRBJ2-3; the D call may be TRBD1 or TRBD2 (5 bases each). Looked up from germline, CDR1 is SNHLY and CDR2 is FYNNEI. Trimming stripped 8 bases from V and 7 bases from J, with 25 bases between. The CDR3 loop spans 16 amino acids. CDR3 loop: CASPISSAPGLNTQYF. CDR3 in DNA: TGTGCCAGCCCTATAAGTAGCGCCCCGGGGCTGAATACGCAGTATTTT.

In its sample, this clonotype was seen many times. This chain uses TRBV5-6 with TRBJ1-4; 7 nucleotides agree with TRBD1. Per germline, CDR1 SGHDT and CDR2 YYEEEE. The CDR3 runs to 15 residues. Trimming at V came to 4 bases and at J to 6 bases, leaving 9 bases not matched to a gene. DNA for the CDR3: TGTGCCAGCAGCGGCGGGACAGTTACCTATGAAAAACTGTTTTTT. This translates into CASSGGTVTYEKLFF.

The gene calls are TRBV3-1 and TRBJ2-5; 10 bases map to TRBD2. Germline V gene data show CDR1 as LGHDT and CDR2 as YNNKEL (reference sequence). This CDR3 has 17 residues. After removal of 4 bases from V and 2 bases from J, the junction contained 10 bases not matched to a gene. The CDR3 nucleotides read TGTGCCAGCAGCCCCGGGACTAGCGCAAACTTTCAAGAGACCCAGTACTTC. Encoded protein: CASSPGTSANFQETQYF.

Remarks on this clonotype: A much larger clone differs by one base, so this may be a read error. CDR3 sequence (DNA): TGCGTCAGCAGCCACCTCCAGGGCGATCAGCCCCAGCATTTT. Translation: CVSSHLQGDQPQHF. The chain links TRBV4-1 to TRBJ1-5, with a possible D match to TRBD1 (5 bases). CDR3 size: 14 residues. The germline CDR1 and CDR2 sequences are MGHRA and YSYEKL.

This clonotype was seen at least ten times. This sequence joins TRBV30 and TRBJ2-1; D not resolved. This CDR3 contains 12 residues. V lost 3 bases and J lost 12, with 15 bases in between. Per the germline V gene, CDR1 is GTSNPN and CDR2 is SVGIG (reference sequence). The CDR3 sequence: CAWRIPLRGQFF. The CDR3 coding sequence is TGTGCCTGGAGGATACCCCTTCGAGGGCAGTTCTTC.

This clonotype was recorded at least ten times. The genes are TRBV27 and TRBJ2-4; D is ambiguous. Germline V gene data show CDR1 as MNHEY and CDR2 as SMNVEV (reference sequence). This CDR3 has 15 amino acids. Trimming removed 2 bases at V and 1 base at J, with 9 bases between. The CDR3 reads CASSLGLAAKNIQYF. The CDR3 region has the DNA TGTGCCAGCAGTTTAGGGTTAGCTGCCAAAAACATTCAGTACTTC.

This clonotype was detected ten times or more. The rearrangement joins TRBV12-3 or TRBV12-4 to TRBJ2-5; 11 positions match TRBD1. CDR3 length equals 14 residues. Trimming removed 6 bases from V and 5 bases from J; junction bases left unmatched: 5. The DNA for the CDR3 is TGTGCCAGCAGAGCGGACAGGGGGCTGGAGACCCAGTACTTC. Translating gives CASRADRGLETQYF.

This clonotype was seen repeatedly, ten times or more. The chain has TRBV12-3 or TRBV12-4 and TRBJ2-1; 12 nucleotides align to TRBD1. Losses at the gene ends were 7 bases for V and 0 bases for J; bases not matched to a gene: 10. The CDR3 is made up of 18 amino acids. CDR3 in amino acids: CASNPGTGGLSSYNEQFF. In DNA, the CDR3 is TGTGCCAGCAATCCCGGGACAGGGGGCCTTTCCTCCTACAATGAGCAGTTCTTC.

The sample holds many counts of this clonotype. This chain connects TRBV4-1 to TRBJ1-1, with D possibly TRBD1 on 6 matching bases. Between the trimmed V and J ends, which lost 3 bases and 4 bases, there was a span of 12 bases. This CDR3 comprises 14 residues. Looked up from germline, CDR1 is MGHRA and CDR2 is YSYEKL. CDR3 protein: CASSQGASGTEAFF. The CDR3, as DNA: TGCGCCAGCAGCCAGGGGGCTTCTGGCACTGAAGCTTTCTTT.